The 23 T cell receptor beta chains in this list originate from one sample, sequenced in a study of shared clonotypes between healthy human individuals. This table comes from immunoSEQ multiplex PCR, and its TCRdb copy is limited to in-frame clones, with some not included. The sample shows over a million clones, approximately 98% of them seen only once. The sequenced sample was naive CD4+ T cells sorted from blood. Specified subset: CD45RA+ positively selected. The origin of the receptors is a man aged 25-40 years in good health.

The table lists this clone with a count of one. The chain links TRBV5-1 to TRBJ2-3, with 14 nucleotides matching TRBD2. The germline gives CDR1 SGHRS, CDR2 YFSETQ. The CDR3 consists of 19 residues. The J segment lost 1 base and the V segment lost 3 bases, leaving 10 bases of the junction unmatched. CDR3 bases: TGCGCCAGCAGCTCAGGACTAGCGGGAGGTACAAGCGGCACAGATACGCAGTATTTT. It encodes CASSSGLAGGTSGTDTQYF.

The chain employs TRBV5-1 and TRBJ2-3; D is unresolved. The CDR3 sequence is 12 residues long. Germline V gives CDR1 SGHRS, CDR2 YFSETQ. V was cut by 7 bases and J by 0 bases, with 6 bases left in between. The CDR3, as DNA: TGCGCCAGCCACGTCAGCACAGATACGCAGTATTTT. This gives the protein CASHVSTDTQYF. Full variable domain (outside the CDR3, taken from reference TRBV5-1 and TRBJ2-3): KAGVTQTPRYLIKTRGQQVTLSCSPISGHRSVSWYQQTPGQGLQFLFEYFSETQRNKGNFPGRFSGRQFSNSRSEMNVSTLELGDSALYLCASHVSTDTQYFGPGTRLTVL.

V is TRBV29-1 and J is TRBJ2-5; D tentatively fits TRBD1 or TRBD2 (7 bases each). Per germline, CDR1 SQVTM and CDR2 ANQGSEA. The CDR3 contains 13 residues. With 6 bases removed from V and 5 bases from J, the gap between germline ends came to 16 bases. CDR3 in amino acids: CSVEGAGVETQYF. For the CDR3, the DNA is TGCAGCGTCGAGGGGGCGGGAGTGGAGACCCAGTACTTC. Filled out from reference TRBV29-1 and TRBJ2-5, the complete variable domain reads SAVISQKPSRDICQRGTSLTIQCQVDSQVTMMFWYRQQPGQSLTLIATANQGSEATYESGFVIDKFPISRPNLTFSTLTVSNMSPEDSSIYLCSVEGAGVETQYFGPGTRLLVL.

This rearrangement joins TRBV9 to TRBJ2-1; 7 bases align to TRBD2. Germline V gene data show CDR1 as SGDLS and CDR2 as YYNGEE. The CDR3 contains 16 residues. V was clipped by 4 bases and J by 3 bases; unmatched bases: 10. The DNA for the CDR3 is TGTGCCAGCAGCCTTCTGGGGGGGATGGACTACAATGAGCAGTTCTTC. Its protein is CASSLLGGMDYNEQFF.

This clone was seen once. The V call is TRBV23-1, the J call TRBJ1-5, with D perhaps TRBD1 (5 bases). TRBV23-1 is treated as an ORF (open reading frame) with a function not yet certain. V lost 8 bases and J lost 4, with 18 bases in between. There are 15 residues in the CDR3. The CDR3 here is CASSSGGGANQPQHF. CDR3 nucleotide sequence: TGCGCCAGCTCGTCGGGTGGCGGGGCGAATCAGCCCCAGCATTTT.

The V call is TRBV2, the J call TRBJ2-7; no firm D call. From germline, CDR1 is SNHLY and CDR2 FYNNEI. Trimming took off 8 bases at V and 0 bases at J, with 11 bases between the two ends. The CDR3 contains 13 residues. The CDR3 DNA reads TGTGCCAGCGACTCCAGGAGCTCCTACGAGCAGTACTTC. The encoded protein is CASDSRSSYEQYF.

The genes are TRBV6-6 and TRBJ1-1; tentatively, D is TRBD1 (5 bases). Germline CDR1 reads MNHNY; CDR2 reads SVGAGI (reference sequence). The CDR3 sequence is 15 residues long. Trimming cost V 6 bases and J 0 bases, with 14 bases left between them. The CDR3: CASRDGGAMNTEAFF. CDR3 nucleotides: TGTGCCAGCAGAGACGGTGGGGCTATGAACACTGAAGCTTTCTTT.

This clone appeared once. This chain connects TRBV28 to TRBJ2-7; D not certain. CDR3 length: 11 residues. Germline V CDR1 and CDR2: MDHEN, SYDVKM. V was clipped by 6 bases and J by 8 bases, with 11 bases between them. The chain's CDR3 is CASSDLNKQYF. In DNA, the CDR3 is TGTGCCAGCAGCGACCTCAACAAGCAGTACTTC.

The chain has TRBV6-1 and TRBJ2-1; D gene uncertain. Germline assignment: CDR1 MNHNS and CDR2 SASEGT. The CDR3 sequence is 11 residues long. Trimming pared 7 bases from V and 8 bases from J, leaving 9 bases between. The chain's CDR3 is CASNLRDEQFF. In DNA form, the CDR3 reads TGTGCCAGCAACCTTAGAGATGAGCAGTTCTTC.

The J gene is TRBJ2-3, the V gene TRBV6-4; the D is unclear. Trimming stripped 3 bases from V and 8 bases from J, with 15 bases between. The CDR3 runs to 14 residues. Germline V gene lookup returns CDR1 MRHNA and CDR2 SNTAGT. The CDR3 protein is CASSEESYLGTQYF. CDR3 coding DNA: TGTGCCAGCAGTGAAGAGTCATATCTCGGTACGCAGTATTTT.

The V and J genes are TRBV6-6 and TRBJ2-6, with D maybe TRBD1 (5 bases). V lost 5 bases and J lost 4, with 9 bases in between. CDR1 and CDR2 (germline): MNHNY, SVGAGI (reference sequence). The length of the CDR3 is 14 residues. CDR3 sequence (DNA): TGTGCCAGCAGTCCCGGACAAGGGGCCAACGTCCTGACTTTC. It is translated as CASSPGQGANVLTF.

The DNA of the CDR3 is TGTGCCAGCAGGACTAGCGGGCACTCCGAGCAGTACTTC. It translates to CASRTSGHSEQYF. This rearrangement joins TRBV28 to TRBJ2-7; TRBD2 agrees at 10 bases. The CDR3 spans 13 residues. In germline, CDR1 is MDHEN, CDR2 SYDVKM. The V segment lost 6 bases and the J segment 6 bases; nucleotides outside the gene matches: 5.

This clone was seen once. The chain joins TRBV2 to TRBJ1-3; D not certain. Trimming stripped 6 bases from V and 7 bases from J, with 10 bases between. The CDR3 is 12 amino acids. Germline lookup yields CDR1 SNHLY and CDR2 FYNNEI. CDR3 DNA: TGTGCCAGCAGCGAATTGGACAACACCATATATTTT. Translated: CASSELDNTIYF. The full variable domain, with the rest looked up from reference TRBV2 and TRBJ1-3, is EPEVTQTPSHQVTQMGQEVILRCVPISNHLYFYWYRQILGQKVEFLVSFYNNEISEKSEIFDDQFSVERPDGSNFTLKIRSTKLEDSAMYFCASSELDNTIYFGEGSWLTVV.

The V and J genes are TRBV9 and TRBJ2-7; 7 nucleotides match TRBD2. Losses at the gene ends were 2 bases for V and 3 bases for J; bases not matched to a gene: 5. The germline V gene encodes CDR1 SGDLS and CDR2 YYNGEE. The CDR3 runs 14 residues. DNA for the CDR3: TGTGCCAGCAGCGTGACCGGGGAGGGCTACGAGCAGTACTTC. Amino acid sequence: CASSVTGEGYEQYF.

The V gene is TRBV15, the J gene TRBJ2-1; D is undetermined. Germline CDR1 LNHNV, CDR2 YYDKDF (reference sequence). Trimming removed 0 bases at V and 10 bases at J, with 22 bases between. The CDR3 is 17 residues long. The CDR3 protein is CATSRDRSPTPMVEQFF. DNA for the CDR3: TGTGCCACCAGCAGAGATAGGTCCCCGACTCCAATGGTAGAGCAGTTCTTC.

This rearrangement joins TRBV5-4 to TRBJ2-3; 10 bases are a match to TRBD2. The germline V gene has CDR1 SGHNT and CDR2 YYREEE (reference sequence). The CDR3 has 16 residues. Unmatched junction bases numbered 5, after V lost 3 bases and J lost 1 base. CDR3 coding DNA: TGTGCCAGCAGCTACCCCGGACTAGCGGGCACAGATACGCAGTATTTT. As protein: CASSYPGLAGTDTQYF.

The CDR3 nucleotides are TGTGCCAGCAGCGGGACAGGGTTTACTGAGCAGTTCTTC. Its translation is CASSGTGFTEQFF. The rearrangement links TRBV7-7 to TRBJ2-1; 9 positions agree with TRBD1. From germline, CDR1 is SSHAT and CDR2 FNYEAQ (reference sequence). V gave up 5 bases and J gave up 9 bases; unmatched junction bases: 5. CDR3 length: 13 residues.

This chain uses TRBV10-2 with TRBJ1-5; no clear D. Trimming removed 3 bases from V and 1 base from J, with 10 bases in between. This CDR3 is built from 15 residues. CDR1 is WSHSY and CDR2 is SAAADI in the germline V gene. The DNA of the CDR3 is TGCGCCAGCAGTGACAGACGAACAAGCAATCAGCCCCAGCATTTT. It encodes CASSDRRTSNQPQHF.

The chain links TRBV19 to TRBJ2-6, with no clear D. Germline loops: CDR1 LNHDA, CDR2 SQIVND (reference sequence). Deletions cut 5 bases from V and 0 bases from J, with 8 bases between. This CDR3 comprises 15 residues. DNA of the CDR3: TGTGCCAGTAGTGAACAGAGCTCTGGGGCCAACGTCCTGACTTTC. Its protein is CASSEQSSGANVLTF.

The chain carries TRBV6-1 and TRBJ2-3, with TRBD2 as a possible D gene (5 bases). CDR3 size: 17 residues. The germline V gene encodes CDR1 MNHNS and CDR2 SASEGT. Deletions cut 4 bases from V and 5 bases from J, with 22 bases between. CDR3 sequence reads: CASSGMSVPFGGDTQYF. In DNA form, the CDR3 reads TGTGCCAGCAGTGGTATGTCCGTCCCCTTTGGAGGAGATACGCAGTATTTT.

This rearrangement joins TRBV5-4 to TRBJ2-5, with 9 nucleotides matching TRBD1. Unmatched junction bases numbered 4, after V lost 4 bases and J lost 3 bases. This CDR3 contains 14 residues. Germline CDR1 SGHNT, CDR2 YYREEE (reference sequence). CDR3 sequence reads: CASSLRTGEETQYF. Written as DNA, the CDR3 is TGTGCCAGCAGCCTACGGACAGGGGAAGAGACCCAGTACTTC.

With respect to this clone: At the DNA level, this CDR3 is encoded by other sequences in the same sample as well. The chain combines TRBV6-5 with TRBJ2-2; D is unresolved. CDR3 length: 13 amino acids. V shed 6 bases and J shed 4 bases, with 9 bases lying between them. The V gene's germline CDR1 is MNHEY and CDR2 SVGAGI. CDR3 bases: TGTGCCAGCAGGAGTTCGGGCACCGGGGAGCTGTTTTTT. Translating it yields CASRSSGTGELFF.

This chain links TRBV5-5 with TRBJ2-1, with 9 bases that match TRBD1. The junction had 3 bases not matched to a gene; V was cut back by 4 bases and J by 7 bases. In germline, CDR1 is SGHKS, CDR2 YYEKEE (reference sequence). CDR3 length: 13 residues. The CDR3 region has the DNA TGTGCCAGCAGCAGGGACAGGGTTAATGAGCAGTTCTTC. Translating gives CASSRDRVNEQFF.